This record covers a single T cell receptor beta chain. The sample belongs to a study of blood T cell repertoires in COVID-19. The CDR3 is 12 residues long. The ends were cut back, 4 bases at V and 6 bases at J, with 10 bases in the middle. The germline gives CDR1 SGHRS, CDR2 YFSETQ. This table comes from immunoSEQ multiplex PCR, and its TCRdb copy is limited to in-frame clones, with some not included. The sample carries hundreds of thousands of clones, 70% to 90% recorded once. The V gene is TRBV5-1, the J gene TRBJ1-2, with D uncertain. The sequenced sample consisted of peripheral blood. The origin of this receptor is a woman between 40 and 55 years old who had recovered from COVID-19. The CDR3 loop reads CASSPPGDGYTF. CDR3 DNA: TGCGCCAGCAGCCCCCCTGGAGATGGCTACACCTTC.